These 5 T cell receptor beta chains were sequenced from one sample in a study of T-cell reconstitution after alpha-beta-depleted transplantation in children. Researchers prepared the TCRbeta library using unique molecular identifiers, the study reports. TCRdb used MiXCR to reprocess the PCR reads, holding one entry per CDR3 protein. This sample has about 440,000 distinct CDR3 sequences, with around two fifths found just once. Sample: PBMCs, taken before TCRalphabeta/CD19-depleted stem cell transplant. These receptors originate from a girl aged 2-9 years with aplastic anemia, due to receive a stem cell transplant.

This clonotype was detected once. This chain connects TRBV20-1 to TRBJ2-3; D assignment may be TRBD1 or TRBD2 (5 bases each). CDR1 and CDR2 (germline): DFQATT, SNEGSKA (reference sequence). V was clipped by 6 bases and J by 4 bases, with 17 bases between them. This CDR3 is built from 14 residues. The CDR3 is CSAPGTSLADTQYF. Here the CDR3 DNA reads TGCAGTGCCCCCGGGACCTCTCTGGCAGATACGCAGTATTTT.

With respect to this clonotype: Relative to the germline gene, one junction end is altered; a read error may explain this. The gene calls are TRBV18 and TRBJ1-1, with D uncertain. The germline V gene encodes CDR1 KGHSH and CDR2 LQKENI. The CDR3 loop spans 14 amino acids. The DNA of the CDR3 is TGTGCCGGCTCACATCTTCCCGATCACACTGAAGCTTTCTTT. This sequence encodes CAGSHLPDHTEAFF.

The V call is TRBV20-1, the J call TRBJ1-4; D unclear. This CDR3 is 13 amino acids long. Trimming removed 3 bases from V and 0 bases from J, with 5 bases in between. In germline, CDR1 is DFQATT, CDR2 SNEGSKA (reference sequence). DNA for the CDR3: TGCAGTGCTAGCAGTGCAACTAATGAAAAACTGTTTTTT. It yields the protein CSASSATNEKLFF.

The chain combines TRBV6-1 with TRBJ1-5, with D unresolved. CDR3 length: 14 amino acids. Germline V gene lookup returns CDR1 MNHNS and CDR2 SASEGT. V lost 7 bases and J 0 bases, leaving 10 bases between the germline ends. CDR3: CASNKDYSNQPQHF. The DNA of the CDR3 is TGTGCCAGCAACAAAGACTATAGCAATCAGCCCCAGCATTTT.

This clonotype was recorded at least ten times. The chain uses TRBV5-1 and TRBJ2-1; TRBD2 matches at 10 bases. The CDR3 extends over 14 amino acids. The germline V gene encodes CDR1 SGHRS and CDR2 YFSETQ. With V trimmed by 1 base and J by 5 bases, 0 bases remained unmatched. In DNA form, the CDR3 reads TGCGCCAGCAGCTTGACTAGCGGGAACAATGAGCAGTTCTTC. It specifies CASSLTSGNNEQFF.